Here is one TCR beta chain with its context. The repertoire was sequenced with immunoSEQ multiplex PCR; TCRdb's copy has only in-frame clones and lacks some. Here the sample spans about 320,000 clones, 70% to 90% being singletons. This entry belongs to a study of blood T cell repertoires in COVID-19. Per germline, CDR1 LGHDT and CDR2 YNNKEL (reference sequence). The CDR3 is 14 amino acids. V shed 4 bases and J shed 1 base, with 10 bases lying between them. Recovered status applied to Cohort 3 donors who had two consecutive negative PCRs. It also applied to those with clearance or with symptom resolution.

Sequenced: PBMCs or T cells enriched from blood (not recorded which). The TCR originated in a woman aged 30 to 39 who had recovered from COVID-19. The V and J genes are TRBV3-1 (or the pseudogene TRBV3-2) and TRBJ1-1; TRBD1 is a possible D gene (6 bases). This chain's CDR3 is CASSLKQGNTEAFF. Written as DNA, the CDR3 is TGTGCCAGCAGCCTAAAACAGGGGAACACTGAAGCTTTCTTT.